The clone carrying this T cell receptor (beta chain) was counted once. The antigen is unknown. Controls matched for sex and age were healthy donors. This sample was taken from a study of CD8 T cells in Susac syndrome. Findings and limits, study-wide: It was acknowledged in the study that its TCR sequencing and HLA analysis involved a relatively small number of individuals.

Germline V gene lookup returns CDR1 SQVTM and CDR2 ANQGSEA. CDR3 length: 17 residues. V gave up 3 bases and J gave up 1 base, with 20 bases separating them. Random hexamers served to reverse transcribe about 0.5 to 1 ug RNA. TCRdb fed the immunoSEQ multiplex PCR reads into MiXCR, producing one record per CDR3 protein. The sample includes 100,000 or so distinct CDR3 sequences, about 93% seen only once; the top ten take roughly 0.15%. The specimen sequenced was CD4+ T cells from PBMCs. The TCR was taken from a human donor in good health. The J gene is TRBJ2-3, the V gene TRBV29-1, with D tentatively TRBD1 (5 bases). Here the CDR3 reads CSVEGLGRVGGTDTQYF. The CDR3 coding sequence is TGCAGCGTTGAGGGCCTGGGCAGGGTGGGCGGCACAGATACGCAGTATTTT.